The present T cell receptor (beta chain) was sequenced within a study of blood T cell repertoires in COVID-19. This clone was detected only once. Authors' methods: By means of reference gene primer amplification, nucleated cell counts were estimated. Measured with immunoSEQ multiplex PCR; TCRdb has only the in-frame clones, and not every one. Clone size and the V and J calls come from that table; the DNA yielded D and trimming. The table has approximately 110,000 clones, about 80% seen once. This TCR was recovered from a middle-aged woman with acute or convalescent COVID-19. Sequencing was done on a sample of peripheral blood.

In DNA, the CDR3 is TGTGCCTGGAATGGACAGGGGACTAACTATGGCTACACCTTC. Its protein is CAWNGQGTNYGYTF. V gene TRBV30 combines with J gene TRBJ1-2; 9 bases fit TRBD1. CDR1 is GTSNPN and CDR2 is SVGIG in the germline V gene (reference sequence). CDR3 length: 14 amino acids. J was trimmed by 0 bases and V by 4 bases; bases with no gene match: 3.